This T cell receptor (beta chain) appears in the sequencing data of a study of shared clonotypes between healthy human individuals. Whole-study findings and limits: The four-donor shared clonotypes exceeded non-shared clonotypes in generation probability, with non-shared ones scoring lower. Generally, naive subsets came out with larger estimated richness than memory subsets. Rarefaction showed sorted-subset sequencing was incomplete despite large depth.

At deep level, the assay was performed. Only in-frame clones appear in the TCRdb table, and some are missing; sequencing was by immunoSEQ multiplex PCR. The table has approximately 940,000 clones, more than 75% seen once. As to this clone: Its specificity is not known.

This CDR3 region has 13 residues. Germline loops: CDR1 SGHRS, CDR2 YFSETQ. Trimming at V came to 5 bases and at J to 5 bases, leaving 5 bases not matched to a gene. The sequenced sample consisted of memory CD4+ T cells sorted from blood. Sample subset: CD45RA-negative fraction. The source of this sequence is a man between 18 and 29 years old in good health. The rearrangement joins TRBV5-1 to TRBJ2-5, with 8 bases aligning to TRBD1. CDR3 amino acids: CASRDRDAETQYF. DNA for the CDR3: TGCGCCAGCAGGGACAGGGACGCGGAGACCCAGTACTTC.